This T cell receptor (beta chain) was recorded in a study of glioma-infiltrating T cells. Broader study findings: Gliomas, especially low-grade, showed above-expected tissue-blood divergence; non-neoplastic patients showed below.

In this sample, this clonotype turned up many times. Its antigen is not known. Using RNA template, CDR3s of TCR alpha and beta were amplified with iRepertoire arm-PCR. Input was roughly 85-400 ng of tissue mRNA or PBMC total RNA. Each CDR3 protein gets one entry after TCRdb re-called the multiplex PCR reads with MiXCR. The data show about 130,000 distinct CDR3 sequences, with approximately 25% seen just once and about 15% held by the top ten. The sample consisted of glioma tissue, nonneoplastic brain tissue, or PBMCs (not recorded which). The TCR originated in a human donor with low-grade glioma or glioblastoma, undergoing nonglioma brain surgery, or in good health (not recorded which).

The DNA for the CDR3 is TGTGCCAGCAGTTTAGTTGCGGGCAGAGAGTATGAAAAACTGTTTTTT. Translating it yields CASSLVAGREYEKLFF. This rearrangement joins TRBV27 to TRBJ1-4; D is undetermined. The CDR3 extends over 16 amino acids. Per the germline V gene, CDR1 is MNHEY and CDR2 is SMNVEV (reference sequence). Deletions cut 2 bases from V and 6 bases from J, with 16 bases between.